This section outlines one T cell receptor beta chain sequence together with its context. Its recognized antigen is unknown. Per-nucleotide qualities are absent, and no much larger clonotype sits a single base away. Ends trimmed: V by 7 bases, J by 6 bases; bases unmatched to a gene: 10. Spanning cysteine to phenylalanine, the CDR3 consists of 14 amino acids. The CDR3 DNA has 42 bases and is translated from base 1. CDR1 is given as MRHNA and CDR2 as SNTAGT, both from the germline V gene. The CDR3 regions of human TCRbeta chains were subjected to immunosequencing. Regarding the original processing steps: Repertoire TCRs were checked for matches against a reference library of SARS-CoV-2-specific TCRs that had been generated using the MIRA antigen-specificity platform. Breadth was defined as the fraction of unique TCRs that were SARS-CoV-2-associated. Depth was defined as the fraction of total T cells that were SARS-CoV-2-associated. Each spike-specific TCR was assigned to its reactive spike region and to a CD4 or CD8 class using the MIRA data. Log10-transformed breadth and depth values were compared by one-way ANOVA with Sidak's multiple comparisons tests. TCRdb holds this immuneACCESS table with in-frame rearrangements only. Some clones are missing; in checked studies, unresolved V genes explain under half, and the rest has no known cause. From that table come the V and J calls and clone size; the DNA was used to work out D and trimming. The sample table lists more than 90,000 clones, approximately 86% of them with a count of one. Clones ranked in the top ten supply around 17% of the sample.

These data belong to a study of T cell responses to AZD1222 COVID-19 vaccine (dated by TCRdb to about 2021). Regarding the research as a whole: TCR sequencing was performed for fewer than 250 trial participants, of whom around 210 were given two doses of AZD1222 and about 25 were given two doses of MenACWY control vaccine. Trial participants were enrolled into age subgroups of 18-55, 56-69 and 70-plus years, which contained around 150, 29 and 61 TCR-sequenced participants, respectively.

The intended sense of this specimen's time point label: about 28 days (+/-7) after the second vaccine dose. Because spike-specific TCR depth and breadth did not differ between the two schedules, AZD1222 recipients who got a second dose at roughly 4 weeks were pooled with those who got a second dose at roughly 12 weeks. The vaccinee samples were drawn from two UK trials, COV001 and COV002, one of which was a single-blind randomized controlled phase 2/3 trial testing AZD1222 (ChAdOx1 nCoV-19) in healthy adults. For TCRbeta chain sequencing, PBMC samples were collected from trial participants at day 0 and at day 28 after the second dose. The full study reports these points: After two AZD1222 doses, spike-specific TCR breadth and depth were significantly higher than at day 0 and than in MenACWY recipients. Epitopes outside the regions mutated in the B.1.351 and B.1.1.7 variants were reportedly recognized by nearly half of the unique spike-specific TCRs. Conclusions about previously exposed vaccinees are limited because only 5 or 6 AZD1222 recipients were SARS-CoV-2 seropositive at baseline. Because no day 14 peak-response samples were available, the repertoires could be characterized only after the peak T cell response. Most participants were white British and females outnumbered males, and the authors suggested that clonal diversity may have been underestimated. The 56-69-year group was small, and its depth increase did not reach significance, likely because of low power. Vaccine-associated CD4 TCRs spanned the whole spike protein, with dominant responses in regions 160-218 and 743-854.

Recombination joined TRBV6-4 with TRBJ1-1; TRBD1 matches 8 bases in the middle. The TCR sequence derives from an adult who received the AZD1222 COVID-19 vaccine. Material: peripheral blood, obtained 28 days after the second AZD1222 dose. The CDR3 protein sequence reads: CASKTDRAVAEAFF. In nucleotide form, the sequence is TGTGCCAGCAAAACGGACAGGGCGGTCGCTGAAGCTTTCTTT.